Reported below is one TCR beta chain. Its antigen remains unidentified. The study ran its PCR with 60 Vbeta and 13 Jbeta primers. Assay used: immunoSEQ multiplex PCR; TCRdb lists only in-frame clones, some missing. The top ten hold more than 3.5% of the sample, which has about 160,000 clones, around 85% seen once. Germline V gives CDR1 MDHEN, CDR2 SYDVKM. The CDR3 runs 15 residues. The V gene end was trimmed by 5 bases and the J gene end by 0 bases; junction bases not matched to a gene: 7. The data stem from a study of cytomegalovirus exposure and HLA in healthy donors. On the study more broadly: Of all 398 donors who were genotyped, roughly 85% belonged to the Caucasian-associated ancestry cluster.

General study points: Cytomegalovirus status was reportedly diagnosed by the classifier with high specificity and sensitivity. Many donors shared some public TCRs, even though most TCR sequences were rare.

Sequencing input: PBMCs. The V gene is TRBV28, the J gene TRBJ2-7; 7 nucleotides line up with TRBD1. This clonotype was sampled from a man in his forties in good health and CMV-seronegative. DNA for the CDR3: TGTGCCAGCAGTACCCAACAGGGGTACTCCTACGAGCAGTACTTC. Residues: CASSTQQGYSYEQYF.